The 26 T cell receptor beta chains reported below all come from one sample, sequenced in a study of T cell responses to AZD1222 COVID-19 vaccine. Sequencing used immunoSEQ multiplex PCR; TCRdb keeps in-frame clones, though not all of them. The sample shows under 95,000 clones, 75% to 90% of them seen only once. This specimen consisted of peripheral blood, obtained on day 0 of AZD1222 vaccination. The receptor source for this set is an adult in good health.

The rearrangement links TRBV7-3 to TRBJ2-2, with D maybe TRBD1 (5 bases). Germline lookup yields CDR1 SGHTA and CDR2 FQGTGA. This CDR3 spans 16 amino acids. V was clipped by 5 bases and J by 5 bases, with 18 bases between them. The CDR3 nucleotides read TGTGCCAGCAGCCCTCCCGCAGGGCTGGAGACCGGGGAGCTGTTTTTT. As protein: CASSPPAGLETGELFF.

CDR3 nucleotide sequence: TGTGCCAGCAGCTACGGGGACAGGGGGCCTGAAAAACTGTTTTTT. Translating gives CASSYGDRGPEKLFF. This chain joins TRBV5-5 and TRBJ1-4; 12 bases are a match to TRBD1. The V segment lost 3 bases and the J segment 7 bases; nucleotides outside the gene matches: 4. The CDR3 runs 15 residues. Germline V gives CDR1 SGHKS, CDR2 YYEKEE (reference sequence).

The V and J genes are TRBV5-6 and TRBJ1-2; TRBD1 is a possible D gene (5 bases). In germline, CDR1 is SGHDT, CDR2 YYEEEE. Trimming took 0 bases from V and 6 from J, leaving 9 bases between them. This CDR3 has 13 residues. The CDR3 DNA is TGTGCCAGCAGCTTGGGGCAGGGCCATGGCTACACCTTC. Translated, it gives CASSLGQGHGYTF.

This chain links TRBV5-3 with TRBJ2-1; 8 bases are a match to TRBD2. TRBV5-3 is sorted into the ORF group, with uncertain function. The CDR3 contains 21 residues. The V segment lost 4 bases and the J segment 0 bases; nucleotides outside the gene matches: 21. This CDR3 is CARSPKGASGRGICSYNEQFF. The DNA for the CDR3 is TGTGCCAGAAGCCCTAAAGGGGCCAGCGGGAGAGGGATCTGCTCCTACAATGAGCAGTTCTTC.

The rearrangement links TRBV30 to TRBJ1-1; the D gene is possibly TRBD1 (5 bases). Germline CDR1 GTSNPN, CDR2 SVGIG (reference sequence). Deletions cut 5 bases from V and 4 bases from J, with 17 bases between. The CDR3 has 14 residues. Written as DNA, the CDR3 is TGTGCCTGGGCTGGGGGGTTGATGGGCACTGAAGCTTTCTTT. It specifies CAWAGGLMGTEAFF.

The CDR3 here is CASSPLLLRGNTGELFF. CDR3 coding DNA: TGTGCCAGCTCACCCCTTTTGCTCCGGGGCAACACCGGGGAGCTGTTTTTT. V and J are TRBV18 and TRBJ2-2; the D call may be TRBD1 or TRBD2 (5 bases each). The germline V gene has CDR1 KGHSH and CDR2 LQKENI. Trimming took off 3 bases at V and 2 bases at J, with 16 bases between the two ends. The CDR3 covers 17 residues.

The J gene is TRBJ1-1, the V gene TRBV7-2; D is ambiguous. Germline lookup yields CDR1 SGHTA and CDR2 FQGNSA. The CDR3 is 14 residues long. Trimming took off 0 bases at V and 0 bases at J, with 5 bases between the two ends. CDR3 residues: CASSLAQLNTEAFF. The CDR3 DNA follows: TGTGCCAGCAGCTTAGCACAGTTGAACACTGAAGCTTTCTTT.

The J gene is TRBJ2-7, the V gene TRBV6-5; TRBD1 might be the D (5 bases). The germline V gene encodes CDR1 MNHEY and CDR2 SVGAGI. V was clipped by 6 bases and J by 2 bases, with 11 bases between them. This CDR3 contains 13 residues. The CDR3 DNA is TGTGCCAGCAGCCCCACAGGTCCCTACGAGCAGTACTTC. This gives the protein CASSPTGPYEQYF.

V is TRBV10-1 and J is TRBJ1-6, with D possibly being TRBD1 (5 bases). The germline V and J ends were trimmed by 4 bases and 10 bases, with 14 bases remaining between them. CDR1 and CDR2 (germline): WNHNN, SYGVQD (reference sequence). The CDR3 consists of 14 residues. The CDR3: CASSAPGLWSPLHF. The CDR3 DNA is TGCGCCAGCAGTGCTCCAGGGCTATGGTCACCCCTCCACTTT.

This chain connects TRBV3-1 (or the pseudogene TRBV3-2) to TRBJ2-7; D is ambiguous. The germline gives CDR1 LGHDT, CDR2 YNNKEL (reference sequence). The CDR3 is 14 amino acids. V was cut by 1 base and J by 3 bases, with 10 bases left in between. CDR3 sequence reads: CASSQVPSSYEQYF. CDR3 nucleotides: TGTGCCAGCAGCCAAGTCCCCTCTAGCTACGAGCAGTACTTC.

This clone has a single count. The rearrangement links TRBV15 to TRBJ2-1; TRBD2 aligns across 13 bases. Germline values: CDR1 LNHNV, CDR2 YYDKDF (reference sequence). CDR3 length: 17 residues. Trimming at V came to 2 bases and at J to 3 bases, leaving 4 bases not matched to a gene. CDR3 sequence reads: CATSRRRTSGSYNEQFF. The CDR3 DNA follows: TGTGCCACCAGCAGACGCCGGACTAGCGGGAGCTACAATGAGCAGTTCTTC.

This clone showed up just once. V gene TRBV30 combines with J gene TRBJ2-7; 8 nucleotides match TRBD1. The J segment lost 6 bases and the V segment lost 4 bases, leaving 11 bases of the junction unmatched. The CDR3 loop spans 14 amino acids. CDR1 and CDR2 (germline): GTSNPN, SVGIG (reference sequence). The DNA of the CDR3 is TGTGCCTGGACGGGGACAGGACATTGGCGCGAGCAGTACTTC. This encodes CAWTGTGHWREQYF.

About this clone: Additional DNA sequences in this sample encode the identical CDR3. DNA of the CDR3: TGTGCCAGTAGTAGACAGGGGGGCAATCAGCCCCAGCATTTT. Translated: CASSRQGGNQPQHF. The V gene is TRBV19, the J gene TRBJ1-5; 9 positions agree with TRBD1. The CDR3 contains 14 residues. V was clipped by 4 bases and J by 2 bases; unmatched bases: 0. Germline V gene lookup returns CDR1 LNHDA and CDR2 SQIVND (reference sequence). Based on the CDR3 plus reference TRBV19 and TRBJ1-5, the full variable domain is DGGITQSPKYLFRKEGQNVTLSCEQNLNHDAMYWYRQDPGQGLRLIYYSQIVNDFQKGDIAEGYSVSREKKESFPLTVTSAQKNPTAFYLCASSRQGGNQPQHFGDGTRLSIL.

For this clone: Different DNA sequences within this sample yield the same CDR3. The J gene is TRBJ1-6, the V gene TRBV7-9; D is unclear. The CDR3 runs 12 residues. The V gene's germline CDR1 is SEHNR and CDR2 FQNEAQ (reference sequence). V lost 3 bases and J lost 6, with 3 bases in between. CDR3: CASSFVNSPLHF. CDR3 nucleotide sequence: TGTGCCAGCAGCTTTGTTAATTCACCCCTCCACTTT.

The rearrangement joins TRBV7-2 to TRBJ1-4; perhaps TRBD1 as D (5 bases). CDR1 SGHTA and CDR2 FQGNSA come from the germline V gene. Trimming took off 3 bases at V and 5 bases at J, with 19 bases between the two ends. The CDR3 loop spans 17 amino acids. Here the CDR3 DNA reads TGTGCCAGCAGCTTTGTCCCGGGACGGGTTGGGAATGAAAAACTGTTTTTT. It codes for CASSFVPGRVGNEKLFF. The variable domain in full, with the rest retrieved from reference TRBV7-2 and TRBJ1-4, is GAGVSQSPSNKVTEKGKDVELRCDPISGHTALYWYRQSLGQGLEFLIYFQGNSAPDKSGLPSDRFSAERTGGSVSTLTIQRTQQEDSAVYLCASSFVPGRVGNEKLFFGSGTQLSVL.

The chain is built from TRBV19 and TRBJ1-5, with D tentatively TRBD1 (5 bases). CDR3 length equals 17 residues. The V gene lost 6 bases and the J gene lost 1 base, with 19 bases spanning the gap. CDR1 LNHDA and CDR2 SQIVND come from the germline V gene (reference sequence). DNA for the CDR3: TGTGCCAGTAGCCCGGGCCGGAGGGGCGCGAGCAATCAGCCCCAGCATTTT. This gives the protein CASSPGRRGASNQPQHF.

This clone was seen once. The chain joins TRBV27 to TRBJ1-1, with TRBD1 as a possible D gene (5 bases). V was shortened by 4 bases and J by 1 base, with 10 bases between the two germline ends. The CDR3 contains 14 residues. The germline V gene has CDR1 MNHEY and CDR2 SMNVEV (reference sequence). DNA of the CDR3: TGTGCCAGCAGTTGGCAGGGTTGGAACACTGAAGCTTTCTTT. This encodes CASSWQGWNTEAFF.

V and J are TRBV6-6 and TRBJ1-1; D gene uncertain. Trimming left V 6 bases short and J 6 bases short, with 23 bases between. CDR1 is MNHNY, CDR2 SVGAGI, per germline (reference sequence). The CDR3 loop spans 16 amino acids. As DNA, the CDR3 is TGTGCCAGCAGCTCAACGTGGGAGCACAATATGGCTGAAGCTTTCTTT. It encodes CASSSTWEHNMAEAFF.

This chain uses TRBV19 with TRBJ1-4; 8 bases align to TRBD1. The V gene end was trimmed by 5 bases and the J gene end by 7 bases; junction bases not matched to a gene: 9. CDR3 length: 15 amino acids. CDR1 and CDR2 (germline): LNHDA, SQIVND (reference sequence). CDR3: CASSVSGTGSEKLFF. CDR3 DNA: TGTGCCAGTAGTGTCTCCGGGACAGGTTCTGAAAAACTGTTTTTT.

The J gene is TRBJ2-2, the V gene TRBV11-2; no definite D call. Per germline, CDR1 SGHAT and CDR2 FQNNGV. The CDR3 consists of 15 residues. The ends were cut back, 5 bases at V and 6 bases at J, with 16 bases in the middle. Here the CDR3 DNA reads TGTGCCAGCAGCCACAACGGAGAGTCGTCCGGGGAGCTGTTTTTT. The encoded protein is CASSHNGESSGELFF.

The chain recombines TRBV27 with TRBJ2-7; possibly TRBD1 or TRBD2 for D (5 bases each). CDR1 and CDR2 from the germline V gene are MNHEY and SMNVEV (reference sequence). This CDR3 comprises 15 residues. Trimming took 4 bases from V and 1 from J, leaving 14 bases between them. The CDR3 here is CASSSSWDGSYEQYF. In DNA, the CDR3 is TGTGCCAGCAGTTCAAGCTGGGACGGTTCCTACGAGCAGTACTTC.

This chain joins TRBV7-9 and TRBJ1-2; D remains ambiguous. Germline CDR1 is SEHNR and CDR2 is FQNEAQ (reference sequence). V dropped 6 bases and J dropped 0 bases, with 11 bases sitting between them. The CDR3 totals 14 residues. CDR3 nucleotides: TGTGCCAGCAGACCCGATGGGCCTAACTATGGCTACACCTTC. It codes for CASRPDGPNYGYTF.

The chain has TRBV6-5 and TRBJ2-7; 7 positions agree with TRBD2. The CDR3 is 14 amino acids. V lost 6 bases to trimming and J lost 6 bases; unmatched junction nucleotides: 11. The germline V gene has CDR1 MNHEY and CDR2 SVGAGI. CDR3 bases: TGTGCCAGCAGCCAAAGCGGCGGGAGTGGCGAGCAGTACTTC. Protein product: CASSQSGGSGEQYF.

V and J are TRBV4-1 and TRBJ2-7; D not certain. CDR3 length: 11 amino acids. V was clipped by 4 bases and J by 3 bases, with 4 bases between them. The germline V gene has CDR1 MGHRA and CDR2 YSYEKL. CDR3 region: CASSPYYEQYF. The CDR3 nucleotides are TGCGCCAGCAGCCCGTACTACGAGCAGTACTTC.

The rearrangement joins TRBV9 to TRBJ2-7; 12 nucleotides align to TRBD1. The V gene end was trimmed by 3 bases and the J gene end by 6 bases; junction bases not matched to a gene: 4. Germline V gives CDR1 SGDLS, CDR2 YYNGEE. The CDR3 runs 14 residues. In DNA form, the CDR3 reads TGTGCCAGCAGCGCCGGGACAGGGGGCCTCGAGCAGTACTTC. Translating gives CASSAGTGGLEQYF.

V and J are TRBV4-1 and TRBJ2-2, with D possibly being TRBD1 or TRBD2 (5 bases each). CDR1 MGHRA and CDR2 YSYEKL come from the germline V gene. The CDR3 has 16 residues. The V end was cut by 5 bases, the J end by 0 bases, with 13 bases between. CDR3 nucleotide sequence: TGCGCCAGCAGCACAGACCGGGACCCGAACACCGGGGAGCTGTTTTTT. Amino acids: CASSTDRDPNTGELFF.